This T cell receptor beta chain came from a study of control samples from healthy donors and cancer patients. The protocol was immunoSEQ multiplex PCR, while the TCRdb copy is restricted to in-frame clones and leaves out a portion. The sample contains roughly 170,000 clones, 90% to 95% of which appear only once. The CDR3 totals 12 residues. The V gene lost 4 bases and the J gene lost 2 bases, with 5 bases spanning the gap. The V gene's germline CDR1 is MNHNY and CDR2 SVGAGI (reference sequence). This sequence joins TRBV6-6 and TRBJ1-2; no clear D. The receptor comes from a young woman in good health. Sequenced sample: blood. CDR3 in amino acids: CASSSLNYGYTF. In nucleotides, the CDR3 is TGTGCCAGCAGTTCGCTCAACTATGGCTACACCTTC.